This record looks at one TCR beta chain sequence and its context. The data stem from a study of blood T cell repertoires in COVID-19. TCRdb keeps only in-frame clones here, not all; method: immunoSEQ multiplex PCR. Of roughly 300,000 clones listed, approximately 87% are singletons. Germline-derived CDR1 and CDR2 are LGHNA and YSLEER. CDR3 length equals 19 residues. V dropped 0 bases and J dropped 5; count of bases not matched to a gene: 17. The sequenced material came from peripheral blood. The clonotype originates from a woman aged 45-65 years who had recovered from COVID-19. The genes are TRBV4-3 and TRBJ2-5, with 8 bases identical to TRBD1. This CDR3 is CASSQDRLVTGVLSETQYF. For the CDR3, the DNA is TGCGCCAGCAGCCAAGATCGGTTAGTGACAGGGGTATTGTCGGAGACCCAGTACTTC.